Included here is one T cell receptor beta chain sequence, with context. Its antigen specificity is not known. No base quality information exists; no much larger clone differs at one position. The record originates from a study of blood T cell repertoires in COVID-19 (dated by TCRdb to 2020 to 2022). In terms of the full investigation: Samples covering the acute and convalescent phases of COVID-19 were provided by collaborators in the United States, Italy and Spain. The material from the prospective study consisted of cDNA or gDNA derived from T cells, B-cell-depleted T cells, or PBMCs. Deeply sampled blood TCRbeta repertoires from subjects exposed to, actively infected with, or recovered from COVID-19 were included in the dataset. The repertoires were released in a freely available public database meant as a resource for research on the immune response to SARS-CoV-2. The samples were drawn from two sources: the first 160 participants of the ongoing ImmuneRACE study, and 1,200 or so subjects contributed by 6 global collaborators. Nearly every sample came with metadata listing a de-identified subject ID, COVID-19 status, age in years and sex. HLA class I and class II types, where available, came from metadata supplied by the sample provider rather than from assay-based typing. Paper-wide results and their limitations: Clinical and demographic metadata were provided uncurated, with the amount varying by source and participant.

CDR1 and CDR2 were assigned from the germline V gene as MGHRA and YSYEKL. The CDR3, cysteine through phenylalanine, is 16 amino acids long. The sequence is cut down to CDR3 DNA, 48 bases in frame from base 1. At the junction V is shortened by 4 bases and J by 1 base; bases outside the gene matches: 7. TCRbeta CDR3 regions were amplified from genomic DNA using the immunoSEQ Assay, a bias-controlled multiplex PCR. In the paper's pipeline: The number of nucleated cells in each sample was estimated from the amplification of reference gene primers within the assay. Sequence reads were collapsed and filtered to measure the absolute abundance of every unique TCRbeta CDR3 rearrangement. For each sample, productive Simpson clonality was calculated as the square root of Simpson's diversity index over productive rearrangements. TCRdb mirrors the immuneACCESS table, restricted to in-frame sequences. Some clones are absent from its copies; in checked studies, under half trace to an unresolved V gene, and the reason for the others is unknown. V and J calls and clone size are as listed in that table; D and trimming were resolved from the DNA. The sample contains 150,000 or so clones, under 85% of them found a single time. Of the sample, about 1.6% is held by the ten largest clones.

The collaborating institutions used their own protocols to collect whole blood in K2EDTA tubes. For TCRbeta analysis, collaborator samples were shipped as frozen whole blood, as isolated PBMCs, or as DNA extracted from either sample type. The source of this sequence is a human donor in a cohort sampled during active COVID-19. The sample comprised peripheral blood. The chain links TRBV4-1 with TRBJ2-1, with 7 bases matching TRBD1. The DNA sequence reads TGCGCCAGCAGCCCGCTGGGACAGAGATCCTACAATGAGCAGTTCTTC. It codes for CASSPLGQRSYNEQFF.